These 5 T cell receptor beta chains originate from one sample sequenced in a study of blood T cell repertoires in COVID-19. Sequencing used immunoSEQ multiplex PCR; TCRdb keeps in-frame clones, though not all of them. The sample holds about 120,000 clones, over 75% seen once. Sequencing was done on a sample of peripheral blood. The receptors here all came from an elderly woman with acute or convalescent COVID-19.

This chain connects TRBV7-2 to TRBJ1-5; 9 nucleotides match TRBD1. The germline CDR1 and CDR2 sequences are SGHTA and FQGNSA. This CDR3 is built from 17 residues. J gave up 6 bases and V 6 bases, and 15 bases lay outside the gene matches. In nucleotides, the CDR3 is TGTGCCAGCAGTCAACCCAGACAGGGGGTTTTCGGTCAGCCCCAGCATTTT. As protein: CASSQPRQGVFGQPQHF.

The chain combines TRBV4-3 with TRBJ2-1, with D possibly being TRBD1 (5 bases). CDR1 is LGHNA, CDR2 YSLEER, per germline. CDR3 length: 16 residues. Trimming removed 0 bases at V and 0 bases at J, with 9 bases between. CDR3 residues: CASSQDGRVSYNEQFF. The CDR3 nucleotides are TGCGCCAGCAGCCAAGATGGCAGGGTCTCCTACAATGAGCAGTTCTTC.

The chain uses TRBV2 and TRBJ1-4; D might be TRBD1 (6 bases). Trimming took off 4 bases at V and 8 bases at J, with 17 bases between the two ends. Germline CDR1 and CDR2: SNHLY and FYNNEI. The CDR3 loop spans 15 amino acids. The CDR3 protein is CASSGTVLYGEKLFF. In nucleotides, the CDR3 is TGTGCCAGCAGTGGGACAGTCTTGTATGGAGAAAAACTGTTTTTT.

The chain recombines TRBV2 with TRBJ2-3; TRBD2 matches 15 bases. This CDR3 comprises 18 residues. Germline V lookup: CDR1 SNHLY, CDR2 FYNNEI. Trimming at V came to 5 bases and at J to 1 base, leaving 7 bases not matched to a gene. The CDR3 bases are TGTGCCAGCAGTCAAACAAGGACTAGCGGGGGGGGCACAGATACGCAGTATTTT. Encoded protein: CASSQTRTSGGGTDTQYF.

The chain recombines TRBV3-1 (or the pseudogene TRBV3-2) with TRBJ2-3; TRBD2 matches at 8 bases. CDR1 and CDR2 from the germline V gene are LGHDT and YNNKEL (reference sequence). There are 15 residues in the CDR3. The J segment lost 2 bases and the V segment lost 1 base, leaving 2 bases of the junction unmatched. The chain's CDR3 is CASSQVRGVTDTQYF. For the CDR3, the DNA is TGTGCCAGCAGCCAAGTGCGGGGGGTCACAGATACGCAGTATTTT.